Listed below are T cell receptor beta chains from one sample, sequenced in a study of cytomegalovirus exposure and HLA in healthy donors. Produced via immunoSEQ multiplex PCR; TCRdb's table is partial and in-frame only. The table lists approximately 77,000 clones, less than 80% of them singletons. Specimen: PBMCs. Receptor source: a woman between 40 and 50 years old in good health and CMV-seronegative. Both conserved end residues are part of each CDR3. A D gene is named only where the DNA matches it firmly. The size entry is marked missing in some rows and otherwise reads once, few, many or a size class.

clone_size	v_call	d_call	j_call	cdr3_nt	cdr3_aa
NA	TRBV4-1	NA	TRBJ1-5	TGCGCCAGCAGCCAAGATCGACGTGACGTCAAGGAGGGTCAGCCCCAGCATTTT	CASSQDRRDVKEGQPQHF
NA	TRBV7-9	TRBD1	TRBJ2-5	TGTGCCAGCAGCTTACTTAGAGGGGGACAGGGGGCTTTTGAGACCCAGTACTTC	CASSLLRGGQGAFETQYF
NA	TRBV4-3	NA	TRBJ2-1	TGCGCCAGCAGCCAAGAGACTGGCCTGGTCCACAATGAGCAGTTCTTC	CASSQETGLVHNEQFF
once	TRBV6-5	NA	TRBJ2-1	TGTGCCAGCAGTTACTCAGCGGTGGCGTCCTACAATGAGCAGTTCTTC	CASSYSAVASYNEQFF
NA	TRBV2	NA	TRBJ1-1	TGTGCCAGCAGTATACCGTTGGGAGACAACACTGAAGCTTTCTTT	CASSIPLGDNTEAFF
NA	TRBV30	TRBD1	TRBJ1-2	TGTGCCTGGAGTGCCCGGACAGGAGTCGCATATGGCTACACCTTC	CAWSARTGVAYGYTF
once	TRBV4-1	NA	TRBJ2-6	TGCGCCAGCAGCCAAGTAATACAGCTCACTGGGGCCAACGTCCTGACTTTC	CASSQVIQLTGANVLTF
NA	TRBV5-5	TRBD1	TRBJ2-4	TGTGCCAGCAGCCGGGACAGAGGGAAAAACATTCAGTACTTC	CASSRDRGKNIQYF
NA	TRBV9	TRBD2	TRBJ2-5	TGTGCCAGCAGCACCACGACTAGCGGGGGCCTACAGTCCCAAGAGACCCAGTACTTC	CASSTTTSGGLQSQETQYF
NA	TRBV18	NA	TRBJ1-1	TGTGCCAGCTCACCACCTTTTTCCCAGGAAGCTTTCTTT	CASSPPFSQEAFF
NA	TRBV7-9	NA	TRBJ2-1	TGTGCCAGCAGCGTTCCCCCAGGGGTCAATGAGCAGTTCTTC	CASSVPPGVNEQFF